The TCR beta chain described here comes from a study of blood T cell repertoires in COVID-19. TCRdb's table, derived via immunoSEQ multiplex PCR, lists solely in-frame clones and lacks some. The table shows approximately 350,000 clones, with about 90% occurring only once. Followed longitudinally, the Seattle patients had been enrolled during active infection. V was trimmed by 0 bases and J by 4 bases, leaving 14 bases between them. Germline loops: CDR1 SGDLS, CDR2 YYNGEE. The CDR3 consists of 15 residues. V gene TRBV9 combines with J gene TRBJ2-7; D unresolved. Sequencing input: peripheral blood. The clonotype originates from a woman under 40 with COVID-19, enrolled during active disease. The CDR3 region has the DNA TGTGCCAGCAGCGTAGCCCCCGGTACCGAGTACGAGCAGTACTTC. The encoded protein is CASSVAPGTEYEQYF.